This T cell receptor beta chain was retrieved from a study of blood T cells in healthy people across ages. This clonotype was seen only a few times. Its matching antigen is unknown. This CDR3 is 15 amino acids long. The ends were cut back, 2 bases at V and 1 base at J, with 9 bases in the middle. The V gene's germline CDR1 is SGDLS and CDR2 YYNGEE. Isolation of PBMCs gave at least 7 million cells per sample. Points from the study as a whole: The authors considered diversity estimates from one million T cells to be underestimates.

Then a second PCR, running about 6 to 12 cycles, was carried out with a sample-barcoded 5' primer and a J-beta primer mix. MiXCR, run by TCRdb on the 5' RACE reads, gives a single entry per CDR3 protein. The data contain about 570,000 distinct CDR3 sequences, about 26% of them singletons. This sequence originates from a woman between 65 and 79 years old in good health. V gene TRBV9 combines with J gene TRBJ1-4; D remains ambiguous. Material: blood. The CDR3 protein is CASSVLGLTNEKLFF. Here the CDR3 DNA reads TGTGCCAGCAGCGTTTTAGGACTAACTAATGAAAAACTGTTTTTT.